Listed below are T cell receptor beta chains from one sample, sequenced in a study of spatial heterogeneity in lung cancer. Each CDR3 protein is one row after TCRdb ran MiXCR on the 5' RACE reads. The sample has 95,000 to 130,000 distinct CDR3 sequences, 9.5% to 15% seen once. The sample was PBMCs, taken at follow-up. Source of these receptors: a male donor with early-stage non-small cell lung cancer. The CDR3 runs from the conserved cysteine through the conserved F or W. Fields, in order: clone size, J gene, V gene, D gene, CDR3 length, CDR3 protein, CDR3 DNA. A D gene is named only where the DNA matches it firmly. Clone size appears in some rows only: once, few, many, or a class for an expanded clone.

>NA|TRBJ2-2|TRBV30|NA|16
CAWNRFSTGRSGELFF
TGTGCCTGGAACCGTTTTTCCACAGGGCGGAGCGGGGAGCTGTTTTTT
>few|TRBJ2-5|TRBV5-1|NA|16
CASSLSGGGIQETQYF
TGCGCCAGCAGCTTGTCAGGTGGGGGGATCCAAGAGACCCAGTACTTC
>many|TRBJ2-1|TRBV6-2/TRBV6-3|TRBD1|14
CASAGTGGYNEQFF
TGTGCCAGCGCCGGGACAGGGGGCTACAATGAGCAGTTCTTC
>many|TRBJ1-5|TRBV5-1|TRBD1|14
CASSWGTGDQPQHF
TGCGCCAGCAGCTGGGGAACAGGGGATCAGCCCCAGCATTTT
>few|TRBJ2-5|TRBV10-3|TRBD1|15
CATRHGQGWQETQYF
TGTGCCACCCGACACGGACAGGGGTGGCAAGAGACCCAGTACTTC
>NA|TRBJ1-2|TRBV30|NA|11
CAWALNYGYTF
TGTGCCTGGGCCCTCAACTATGGCTACACCTTC
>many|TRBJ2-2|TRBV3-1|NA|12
CASGRRNGELFF
TGTGCCAGCGGCCGGAGGAACGGGGAGCTGTTTTTT
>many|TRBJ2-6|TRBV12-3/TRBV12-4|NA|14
CASSPPSGANVLTF
TGTGCCAGCAGTCCACCCTCTGGGGCCAACGTCCTGACTTTC
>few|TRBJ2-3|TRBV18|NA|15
CASSPTGYSTDTQYF
TGTGCCAGCTCACCTACAGGGTATAGCACAGATACGCAGTATTTT
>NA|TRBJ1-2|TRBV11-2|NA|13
CASSFQGKAGYTF
TGTGCCAGCAGCTTCCAGGGAAAAGCTGGCTACACCTTC
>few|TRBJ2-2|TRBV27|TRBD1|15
CASSRRTGGTGELFF
TGTGCCAGCAGTCGGAGGACAGGGGGCACCGGGGAGCTGTTTTTT
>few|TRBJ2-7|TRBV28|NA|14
CASKVTALSYEQYF
TGTGCCAGCAAGGTAACAGCCTTGTCCTACGAGCAGTACTTC
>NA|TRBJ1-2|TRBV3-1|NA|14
CASSPRGGVNSYTF
TGTGCCAGCAGCCCCCGTGGAGGGGTAAATAGCTACACCTTC
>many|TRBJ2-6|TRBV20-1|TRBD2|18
CSARDPREFRSGANVLTF
TGCAGTGCTAGAGATCCGCGGGAGTTCAGGTCTGGGGCCAACGTCCTGACTTTC
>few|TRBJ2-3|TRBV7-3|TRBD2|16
CASSLMLAGGFGTQYF
TGTGCCAGCAGCTTAATGCTAGCGGGGGGCTTTGGGACGCAGTATTTT
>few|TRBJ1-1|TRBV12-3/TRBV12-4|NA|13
CASRRIGVNEAFF
TGTGCCAGCAGGAGGATCGGGGTGAATGAAGCTTTCTTT
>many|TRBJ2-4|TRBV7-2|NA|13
CASTSNPQNIQYF
TGTGCCAGCACCTCTAACCCCCAAAACATTCAGTACTTC
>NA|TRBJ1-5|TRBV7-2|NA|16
CASSSPGRKRNQPQHF
TGTGCCAGCAGCTCCCCGGGTCGTAAACGCAATCAGCCCCAGCATTTT
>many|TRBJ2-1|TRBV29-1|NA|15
CSVVLDGGPYNEQFF
TGCAGCGTTGTACTTGACGGGGGCCCCTACAATGAGCAGTTCTTC
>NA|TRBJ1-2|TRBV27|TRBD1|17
CASSRRQGVWSGYGYTF
TGTGCCAGCAGTAGGAGACAGGGGGTTTGGTCTGGGTATGGCTACACCTTC
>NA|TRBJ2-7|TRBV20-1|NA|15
CSAQPPRGGSYEQYF
TGCAGTGCCCAACCGCCCAGGGGCGGCTCCTACGAGCAGTACTTC
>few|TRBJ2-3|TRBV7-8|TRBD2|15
CASSLGEGGGRTQYF
TGTGCCAGCAGCTTAGGGGAAGGTGGCGGGAGGACGCAGTATTTT
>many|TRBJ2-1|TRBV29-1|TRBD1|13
CSVSRQGTGLQFF
TGCAGCGTTTCTCGCCAGGGGACAGGGTTACAGTTCTTC
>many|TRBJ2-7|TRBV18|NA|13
CASSPGQRGEQYF
TGTGCCAGCTCACCCGGGCAGCGCGGCGAGCAGTACTTC
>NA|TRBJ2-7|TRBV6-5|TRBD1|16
CASSYAWDRVSDEQYF
TGTGCCAGCAGTTACGCCTGGGACAGGGTTTCGGACGAGCAGTACTTC
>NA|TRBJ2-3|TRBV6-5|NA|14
CASSYGGPTDTQYF
TGTGCCAGCAGTTACGGGGGACCCACAGATACGCAGTATTTT
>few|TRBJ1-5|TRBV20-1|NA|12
CSAGGTAQPQHF
TGCAGTGCTGGGGGGACGGCCCAGCCCCAGCATTTT
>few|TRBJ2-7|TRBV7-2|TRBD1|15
CASSLDRDRGHEQYF
TGTGCCAGCAGCTTAGACCGGGACAGGGGGCACGAGCAGTACTTC
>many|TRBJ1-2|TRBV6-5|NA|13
CASSGQLSYGYTF
TGTGCCAGCAGTGGACAGTTGAGCTATGGCTACACCTTC
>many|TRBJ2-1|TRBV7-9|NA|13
CASSESSYNEQFF
TGTGCCAGCAGCGAGAGCTCCTACAATGAGCAGTTCTTC
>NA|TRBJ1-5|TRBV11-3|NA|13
CASSLGLNQPQHF
TGTGCCAGCAGTCTTGGACTCAATCAGCCCCAGCATTTT
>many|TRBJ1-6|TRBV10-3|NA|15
CAISVAGVSNSPLHF
TGTGCCATCAGTGTCGCAGGGGTGAGTAATTCACCCCTCCACTTT
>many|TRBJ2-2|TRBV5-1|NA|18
CASSLTPTDQSNTGELFF
TGCGCCAGCAGCTTGACCCCGACAGACCAATCAAACACCGGGGAGCTGTTTTTT
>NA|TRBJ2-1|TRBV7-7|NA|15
CASSSRQVPHNEQFF
TGTGCTAGCAGCTCGCGACAGGTGCCGCACAATGAGCAGTTCTTC
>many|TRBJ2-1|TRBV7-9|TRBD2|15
CASSLASGGSNEQFF
TGTGCCAGCAGCTTAGCTAGCGGGGGGTCAAATGAGCAGTTCTTC
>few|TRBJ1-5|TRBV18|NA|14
CASSRGASNQPQHF
TGTGCCAGCTCAAGGGGGGCTAGCAATCAGCCCCAGCATTTT
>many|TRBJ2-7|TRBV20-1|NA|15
CSARDSSGGTYEQYF
TGCAGTGCTAGAGATTCGAGCGGAGGTACCTACGAGCAGTACTTC
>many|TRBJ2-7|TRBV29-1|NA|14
CSVEDRNRPYEQYF
TGCAGCGTTGAAGATCGGAACAGACCCTACGAGCAGTACTTC
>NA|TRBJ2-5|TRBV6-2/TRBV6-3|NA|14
CASSIGTPQGTQYF
TGTGCCAGCAGTATCGGGACTCCACAAGGAACCCAGTACTTC
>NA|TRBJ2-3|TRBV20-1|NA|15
CSAREGDTSTDTQYF
TGCAGTGCTAGAGAAGGGGACACTAGCACAGATACGCAGTATTTT
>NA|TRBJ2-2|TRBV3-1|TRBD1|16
CASSQDRQGGTGELFF
TGTGCCAGCAGCCAAGATCGACAGGGGGGCACCGGGGAGCTGTTTTTT
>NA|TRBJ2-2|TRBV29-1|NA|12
CSVGQSRGELFF
TGCAGCGTCGGACAGTCGCGCGGGGAGCTGTTTTTT
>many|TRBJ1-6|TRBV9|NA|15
CASSLEGVVSSPLHF
TGTGCCAGCAGCTTAGAGGGGGTAGTCTCGTCACCCCTCCACTTT
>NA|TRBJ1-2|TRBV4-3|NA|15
CASSQDLGTSTGYTF
TGCGCCAGCAGCCAAGATCTGGGGACATCAACCGGCTACACCTTC
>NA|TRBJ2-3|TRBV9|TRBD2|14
CASSLAGRTDTQYF
TGTGCCAGCAGCTTAGCGGGGCGCACAGATACGCAGTATTTT
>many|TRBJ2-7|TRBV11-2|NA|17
CASSLDPGHPLSYEQYF
TGTGCCAGCAGCTTAGACCCCGGACACCCGCTCTCCTACGAGCAGTACTTC
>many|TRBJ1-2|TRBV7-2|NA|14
CASSSPTGLGGYTF
TGTGCCAGCAGCTCACCGACAGGTCTAGGGGGCTACACCTTC
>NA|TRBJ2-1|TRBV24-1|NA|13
CATSDLGTSEQFF
TGTGCCACCAGTGATTTGGGGACTTCAGAGCAGTTCTTC
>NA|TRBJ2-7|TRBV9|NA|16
CASSVNAGGLSYEQYF
TGTGCCAGCAGCGTAAATGCCGGGGGGCTTTCCTACGAGCAGTACTTC
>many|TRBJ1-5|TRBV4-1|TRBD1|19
CASSHLKGQQGYSNQPQHF
TGCGCCAGCAGCCACCTAAAAGGACAACAGGGGTATAGCAATCAGCCCCAGCATTTT
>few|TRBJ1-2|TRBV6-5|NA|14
CASSIGDPLYGYTF
TGTGCCAGCAGTATTGGGGATCCCCTTTATGGCTACACCTTC
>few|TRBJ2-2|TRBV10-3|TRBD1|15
CAISPGTGGTGELFF
TGTGCCATCAGCCCCGGGACAGGGGGCACAGGGGAGCTGTTTTTT
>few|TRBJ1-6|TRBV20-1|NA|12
CSARGQSSPLHF
TGCAGTGCTAGGGGACAATCTTCACCCCTCCACTTT
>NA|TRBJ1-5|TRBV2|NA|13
CASKLGENQPQHF
TGTGCCAGCAAATTGGGGGAGAATCAGCCCCAGCATTTT
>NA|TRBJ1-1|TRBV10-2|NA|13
CASSESGGTEAFF
TGCGCCAGCAGTGAGTCGGGGGGCACTGAAGCTTTCTTT